Listed here are 29 T cell receptor beta chains from one sample, sequenced in a study of T-cell memory formation after mild COVID-19. From the 5' RACE reads, TCRdb called clonotypes with MiXCR, one entry per CDR3 protein. The sample shows tens of thousands of distinct CDR3 sequences, 5.5% to 8.5% of them seen only once. The sequenced sample consisted of PBMCs or a T cell subset sorted from them (not recorded which). The receptors come from an adult who had mild COVID-19 (a few samples of this study predate the infection). Cell type and time point are not known.

This clonotype was picked up a small number of times. The rearrangement links TRBV7-2 to TRBJ1-6; D is unresolved. The CDR3 has 14 amino acids. The germline gives CDR1 SGHTA, CDR2 FQGNSA. V was cut by 6 bases and J by 7 bases, with 13 bases left in between. The CDR3 sequence: CASRLHTSNSPLHF. CDR3 nucleotide sequence: TGTGCCAGCAGATTACATACCTCAAATTCACCCCTCCACTTT.

Notes on this clonotype: A clone one base away is much larger, so this may be a read error. V and J are TRBV9 and TRBJ2-1; no reliable D call. Per germline, CDR1 SGDLS and CDR2 YYNGEE. Trimming left V 4 bases short and J 6 bases short, with 20 bases between. This CDR3 has 16 residues. CDR3 nucleotides: TGTGCCAGCAGCATAGCTCTGGACCACCTTGGCAATGAGCAGTTCTTC. Translating gives CASSIALDHLGNEQFF.

This clonotype was seen ten or more times. V is TRBV9 and J is TRBJ2-5; TRBD2 matches 9 bases. The CDR3 length is 16 residues. V lost 0 bases, J lost 5 bases, and 8 bases stayed unmatched. The germline V gene encodes CDR1 SGDLS and CDR2 YYNGEE. The CDR3 region is CASSVGLAGYDETQYF. In DNA form, the CDR3 reads TGTGCCAGCAGCGTAGGCCTAGCGGGGTATGACGAGACCCAGTACTTC.

Only a few counts were recorded for this clonotype. The CDR3 is CASRHDKNTGELFF. For the CDR3, the DNA is TGTGCCAGCAGGCATGACAAAAACACCGGGGAGCTGTTTTTT. V gene TRBV6-1 combines with J gene TRBJ2-2, with no clear D. V dropped 6 bases and J dropped 2 bases, with 10 bases sitting between them. This CDR3 comprises 14 residues. Germline CDR1 reads MNHNS; CDR2 reads SASEGT.

J is TRBJ1-1 and V is TRBV7-9, with a weak D call TRBD1 (5 bases). Deletions cut 5 bases from V and 0 bases from J, with 13 bases between. The CDR3 runs to 15 residues. The germline V gene has CDR1 SEHNR and CDR2 FQNEAQ (reference sequence). The CDR3 loop reads CASSPRGGLNTEAFF. The CDR3 DNA reads as TGTGCCAGCAGCCCACGGGGGGGACTGAACACTGAAGCTTTCTTT. Complete variable domain (other parts from reference TRBV7-9 and TRBJ1-1): DTGVSQNPRHKITKRGQNVTFRCDPISEHNRLYWYRQTLGQGPEFLTYFQNEAQLEKSRLLSDRFSAERPKGSFSTLEIQRTEQGDSAMYLCASSPRGGLNTEAFFGQGTRLTVV.

On this clonotype itself: A much larger clone sits a single nucleotide away, making a read error possible. This rearrangement joins TRBV6-2 or TRBV6-3 to TRBJ2-3; 8 nucleotides match TRBD1. The germline V gene encodes CDR1 MNHEY and CDR2 SVGEGT. The CDR3 totals 14 residues. CDR3 nucleotides: TGTGCCAGCAGTTTTCTCCAGGGGGCGGATACGCTGTATTTT. The encoded protein is CASSFLQGADTLYF.

This clonotype was seen repeatedly, ten times or more. The rearrangement links TRBV12-3 or TRBV12-4 to TRBJ2-1; the D is unclear. The length of the CDR3 is 15 residues. The V and J ends lost 0 bases and 0 bases respectively, with 6 bases between them. CDR3 loop: CASSLALSSYNEQFF. DNA of the CDR3: TGTGCCAGCAGTTTAGCCCTGAGCTCCTACAATGAGCAGTTCTTC.

The table lists this clonotype with many counts. The chain has TRBV15 and TRBJ2-3; the match to TRBD2 covers 13 bases. The CDR3 contains 15 residues. CDR1 LNHNV and CDR2 YYDKDF come from the germline V gene (reference sequence). Unmatched junction bases numbered 4, after V lost 5 bases and J lost 5 bases. Written as DNA, the CDR3 is TGTGCCACCAGCGGGGGACTAGCGGGGATAGATACGCAGTATTTT. This encodes CATSGGLAGIDTQYF.

V gene TRBV6-1 combines with J gene TRBJ1-1; D may be TRBD1 (5 bases). Deletions cut 4 bases from V and 5 bases from J, with 17 bases between. The CDR3 covers 15 residues. The germline V gene has CDR1 MNHNS and CDR2 SASEGT. This CDR3 reads CASSGAGLGWTEAFF. The CDR3 DNA follows: TGTGCCAGCAGTGGGGCAGGGTTAGGATGGACTGAAGCTTTCTTT.

This clonotype has a count of ten or more. The V and J genes are TRBV20-1 and TRBJ2-5, with D perhaps matching TRBD2 (5 bases). Trimming removed 4 bases from V and 0 bases from J, with 9 bases in between. Germline V CDR1 and CDR2: DFQATT, SNEGSKA (reference sequence). CDR3 length: 13 amino acids. For the CDR3, the DNA is TGCAGTGCTAAGCGGCCGTACCAAGAGACCCAGTACTTC. Its protein is CSAKRPYQETQYF.

This clonotype is deemed medium-sized. The genes are TRBV7-2 and TRBJ2-7; 9 bases map to TRBD2. The CDR3 covers 13 residues. Losses at the gene ends were 1 base for V and 10 bases for J; bases not matched to a gene: 5. The germline CDR1 and CDR2 sequences are SGHTA and FQGNSA. The CDR3 is CASSLVGGRVQYF. The CDR3 nucleotides are TGTGCCAGCAGCTTAGTTGGCGGGAGGGTACAGTACTTC.

The sample holds many counts of this clonotype. The CDR3, as DNA: TGTGCCAGCAGTGTTGACTCCTACGAGCAGTACTTC. Protein sequence: CASSVDSYEQYF. The chain combines TRBV7-8 with TRBJ2-7; unclear D gene. V lost 6 bases and J lost 0, with 6 bases in between. Germline CDR1 and CDR2: SGHVS and FQNEAQ. There are 12 residues in the CDR3.

This clonotype has at least ten counts. V and J are TRBV9 and TRBJ1-1; D is perhaps TRBD1 (5 bases). The CDR3 has 15 amino acids. In germline, CDR1 is SGDLS, CDR2 YYNGEE. Trimming removed 0 bases from V and 7 bases from J, with 16 bases in between. The CDR3 loop reads CASSVEPFERGEAFF. The CDR3 DNA follows: TGTGCCAGCAGCGTAGAGCCTTTCGAAAGGGGTGAAGCTTTCTTT.

This clonotype rates as medium-sized. The chain employs TRBV7-2 and TRBJ2-4; unclear D gene. Deletions cut 5 bases from V and 13 bases from J, with 12 bases between. Germline V gene sequence: CDR1 SGHTA, CDR2 FQGNSA. This CDR3 contains 11 residues. CDR3 nucleotide sequence: TGTGCCAGCAGCACCTTAGGGCCCCAGTACTTC. Encoded protein: CASSTLGPQYF.

This clonotype has more than one count but fewer than ten. One junction end does not reproduce the germline sequence, and a read error may be involved. The chain uses TRBV7-2 and TRBJ2-5; the match to TRBD2 covers 10 bases. CDR3 length: 14 residues. Germline CDR1 SGHTA, CDR2 FQGNSA. This chain's CDR3 is CASSVAGGRETQYF. The CDR3 nucleotides read TGTGCCAGCAGCGTAGCGGGAGGTCGAGAGACCCAGTACTTC.

This chain joins TRBV5-5 and TRBJ2-1; TRBD2 matches at 10 bases. V lost 2 bases, J lost 10 bases, and 9 bases stayed unmatched. The CDR3 covers 15 residues. Looked up from germline, CDR1 is SGHKS and CDR2 is YYEKEE (reference sequence). The CDR3 protein is CASSLLAGRDAEQFF. For the CDR3, the DNA is TGTGCCAGCAGCTTACTAGCGGGGAGGGATGCGGAGCAGTTCTTC.

This clonotype has only a few counts. The chain joins TRBV28 to TRBJ2-7; D remains ambiguous. The CDR3 length is 19 residues. The germline CDR1 and CDR2 sequences are MDHEN and SYDVKM. Trimming removed 4 bases from V and 0 bases from J, with 25 bases in between. The CDR3 sequence is CASSSQVTRPLQLSYEQYF. Written as DNA, the CDR3 is TGTGCCAGCAGTTCTCAAGTAACACGACCTCTCCAACTCTCCTACGAGCAGTACTTC.

There are many counts of this clonotype. J is TRBJ2-1 and V is TRBV29-1, with 9 bases identical to TRBD1. The CDR3 sequence is 14 residues long. After removal of 6 bases from V and 6 bases from J, the junction contained 9 bases not matched to a gene. Germline V gene data show CDR1 as SQVTM and CDR2 as ANQGSEA. The CDR3 sequence is CSVGIGTGSNEQFF. In DNA form, the CDR3 reads TGCAGCGTGGGCATCGGGACAGGGTCCAATGAGCAGTTCTTC.

In its sample, this clonotype was seen a few times. The chain links TRBV19 to TRBJ1-1; 8 nucleotides match TRBD1. Germline V gene sequence: CDR1 LNHDA, CDR2 SQIVND (reference sequence). V dropped 4 bases and J dropped 5; count of bases not matched to a gene: 6. This CDR3 comprises 14 residues. This CDR3 is CASSTGQGLTEAFF. The CDR3 DNA is TGTGCCAGTAGTACAGGACAGGGATTAACTGAAGCTTTCTTT.

This clonotype was found many times. The V and J genes are TRBV9 and TRBJ2-1, with D uncertain. The CDR3 has 15 amino acids. The V and J ends lost 0 bases and 2 bases respectively, with 9 bases between them. CDR1 is SGDLS and CDR2 is YYNGEE in the germline V gene. DNA of the CDR3: TGTGCCAGCAGCGTAGGAACACTTCCCTACAATGAGCAGTTCTTC. This codes for CASSVGTLPYNEQFF. The full variable domain, with the rest looked up from reference TRBV9 and TRBJ2-1, is DSGVTQTPKHLITATGQRVTLRCSPRSGDLSVYWYQQSLDQGLQFLIQYYNGEERAKGNILERFSAQQFPDLHSELNLSSLELGDSALYFCASSVGTLPYNEQFFGPGTRLTVL.

This clonotype was recorded at least ten times. V is TRBV7-2 and J is TRBJ1-5; D unclear. Germline values: CDR1 SGHTA, CDR2 FQGNSA. V lost 5 bases, J lost 5 bases, and 10 bases lay in between. This CDR3 is built from 13 residues. The CDR3, as DNA: TGTGCCAGCAGCCCGGGGTCCTATCAGCCCCAGCATTTT. Translated: CASSPGSYQPQHF.

The sample holds a few counts of this clonotype. The gene calls are TRBV24-1 and TRBJ2-2; no clear D gene. CDR3 length: 16 amino acids. Deletions cut 8 bases from V and 2 bases from J, with 17 bases between. CDR1 KGHDR and CDR2 SFDVKD come from the germline V gene. The CDR3 loop is CATTSSQAGNTGELFF. The CDR3 DNA follows: TGTGCCACCACTTCATCGCAGGCAGGCAACACCGGGGAGCTGTTTTTT.

There are many counts of this clonotype. The V call is TRBV7-2, the J call TRBJ1-1; D gene ambiguous. Germline CDR1 SGHTA, CDR2 FQGNSA. The CDR3 sequence is 15 residues long. With 6 bases removed from V and 4 bases from J, the gap between germline ends came to 18 bases. The CDR3 loop reads CASRLSPLVSTEAFF. Written as DNA, the CDR3 is TGTGCCAGCAGGTTAAGCCCGTTGGTTAGCACTGAAGCTTTCTTT.

This clonotype appeared a few times. V and J are TRBV7-9 and TRBJ1-1, with D hard to call. The CDR3 length is 13 residues. Trimming took off 5 bases at V and 3 bases at J, with 10 bases between the two ends. Germline V gene sequence: CDR1 SEHNR, CDR2 FQNEAQ (reference sequence). CDR3 region: CASSPASYTEAFF. For the CDR3, the DNA is TGTGCCAGCAGCCCAGCTTCGTACACTGAAGCTTTCTTT.

Many counts were recorded for this clonotype. The chain joins TRBV4-3 to TRBJ2-4; TRBD2 matches at 7 bases. The length of the CDR3 is 15 residues. Germline V gene lookup returns CDR1 LGHNA and CDR2 YSLEER. V dropped 3 bases and J dropped 0; count of bases not matched to a gene: 2. CDR3 residues: CASSQASGAKNIQYF. DNA of the CDR3: TGCGCCAGCAGCCAGGCTAGCGGAGCCAAAAACATTCAGTACTTC.

This clonotype occurred many times. The chain couples TRBV12-3 or TRBV12-4 to TRBJ2-1, with 9 bases aligning to TRBD2. The length of the CDR3 is 17 residues. Unmatched junction bases numbered 15, after V lost 4 bases and J lost 8 bases. CDR3 DNA: TGTGCCAGCAGTTCCCTCCCCCAGCGGGGGGATAATGATGAGCAGTTCTTC. Protein sequence: CASSSLPQRGDNDEQFF.

This sequence joins TRBV11-2 and TRBJ1-1; 10 positions match TRBD1. CDR3 length equals 14 residues. J lost 5 bases, V lost 3 bases, and 3 bases had no gene match. CDR1 is SGHAT, CDR2 FQNNGV, per germline. CDR3 protein: CASSFDRGLTEAFF. The CDR3 coding sequence is TGTGCCAGCAGCTTTGACAGGGGGCTTACTGAAGCTTTCTTT.

This clonotype was seen more than once but under ten times. This sequence joins TRBV27 and TRBJ2-7; D unresolved. Germline V CDR1 and CDR2: MNHEY, SMNVEV (reference sequence). V was pared by 6 bases and J by 2 bases, with 8 bases between. CDR3 size: 12 residues. The DNA of the CDR3 is TGTGCCAGCAGGGACGGTCCCTACGAGCAGTACTTC. The encoded protein is CASRDGPYEQYF.

The chain links TRBV7-2 to TRBJ2-1, with D tentatively TRBD1 (5 bases). V was cut by 5 bases and J by 1 base, with 12 bases left in between. Per the germline V gene, CDR1 is SGHTA and CDR2 is FQGNSA. The CDR3 has 15 residues. The CDR3 here is CASSPTVRSYNEQFF. CDR3 sequence (DNA): TGTGCCAGCAGCCCGACAGTACGATCCTACAATGAGCAGTTCTTC.